The clone carrying this T cell receptor beta chain is labeled as medium-sized. The germline gives CDR1 MNHEY, CDR2 SVGAGI. This CDR3 is built from 16 residues. Germline trimming cut 6 bases from V and 1 base from J; bases unmatched to any gene: 6. TCRdb processed the RT-PCR reads anew with MiXCR; each CDR3 protein has one entry. The sample lists roughly 3,800 distinct CDR3 sequences, approximately 31% occurring once. The receptor was isolated from a female donor with primary Sjogren's syndrome. Sequencing was carried out using memory CD4+ T cells from salivary gland. The rearrangement uses TRBV6-5 and TRBJ2-5, with 12 bases lining up with TRBD1. CDR3 in amino acids: CASRGQGARSQETQYF. CDR3 DNA: TGTGCCAGCAGGGGACAGGGGGCGCGAAGCCAAGAGACCCAGTACTTC.